This TCR beta chain stems from a study of cytomegalovirus exposure and HLA in healthy donors. The overall study: A prior analysis found 117 million unique TCR beta sequences from 170 million or so T cells.

Study outcomes and limitations: Differences between HLA loci emerged in a later analysis of TCR association rates, with DRB1 most and HLA-C fewest. A prior analysis recorded that most TCR beta V segments were productive about 87% or about 30% of the time.

The primer mix had 60 Vbeta and 13 Jbeta primers. Authors' processing steps: Roughly 11 million shared chains were among the roughly 78 million unique TCR beta chains that a later analysis counted. TCRdb's copy holds only in-frame clones and misses some; the assay was immunoSEQ multiplex PCR. V and J calls and clone size are copied from that table; D and trimming were computed from the DNA. This table has about 130,000 clones, approximately 80% appearing once. Points on this clone: What it binds is unknown.

With 2 bases clipped from V and 7 bases from J, the junction kept 7 bases outside the gene matches. Looked up from germline, CDR1 is LNHNV and CDR2 is YYDKDF (reference sequence). This CDR3 is 16 amino acids long. Sequenced: PBMCs. This chain links TRBV15 with TRBJ2-1; 11 bases align to TRBD2. This clonotype was sampled from a man between 25 and 39 years old in good health and CMV-seronegative. CDR3 amino acids: CATSRSTLAGVNEQFF. CDR3 coding DNA: TGTGCCACCAGCAGATCAACACTAGCGGGAGTTAATGAGCAGTTCTTC.